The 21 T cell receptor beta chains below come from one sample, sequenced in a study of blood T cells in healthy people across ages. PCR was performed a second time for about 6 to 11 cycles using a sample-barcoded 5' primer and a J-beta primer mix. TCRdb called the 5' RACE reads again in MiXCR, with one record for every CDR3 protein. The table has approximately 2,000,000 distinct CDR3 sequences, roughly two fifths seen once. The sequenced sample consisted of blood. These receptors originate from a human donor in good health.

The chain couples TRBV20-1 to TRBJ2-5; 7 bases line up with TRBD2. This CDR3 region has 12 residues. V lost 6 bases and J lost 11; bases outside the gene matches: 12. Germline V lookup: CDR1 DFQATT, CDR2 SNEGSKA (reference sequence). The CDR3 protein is CSAAVGGNEQYF. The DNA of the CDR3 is TGCAGTGCCGCAGTGGGAGGGAATGAGCAGTACTTC.

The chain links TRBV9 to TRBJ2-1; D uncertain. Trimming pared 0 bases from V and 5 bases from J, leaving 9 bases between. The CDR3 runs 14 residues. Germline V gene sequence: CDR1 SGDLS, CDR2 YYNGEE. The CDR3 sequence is CASSVGWSHNEQFF. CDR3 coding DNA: TGTGCCAGCAGCGTAGGATGGTCCCACAATGAGCAGTTCTTC.

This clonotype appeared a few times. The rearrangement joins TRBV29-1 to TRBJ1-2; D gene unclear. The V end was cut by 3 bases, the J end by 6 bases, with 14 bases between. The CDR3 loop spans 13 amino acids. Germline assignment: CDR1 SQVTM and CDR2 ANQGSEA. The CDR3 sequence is CSVDVRTLDGYTF. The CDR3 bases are TGCAGCGTTGATGTCAGAACATTAGATGGCTACACCTTC.

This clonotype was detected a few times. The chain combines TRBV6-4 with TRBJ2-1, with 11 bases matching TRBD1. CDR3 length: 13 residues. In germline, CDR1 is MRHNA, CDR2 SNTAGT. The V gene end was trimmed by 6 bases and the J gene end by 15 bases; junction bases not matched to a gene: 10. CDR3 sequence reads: CASRSIWTGGLFF. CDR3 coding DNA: TGTGCCAGCAGGAGTATTTGGACAGGGGGCTTGTTCTTC.

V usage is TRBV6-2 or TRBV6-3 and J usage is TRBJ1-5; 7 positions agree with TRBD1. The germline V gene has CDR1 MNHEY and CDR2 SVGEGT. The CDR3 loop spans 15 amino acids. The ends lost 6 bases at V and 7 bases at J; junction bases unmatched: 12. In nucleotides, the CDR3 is TGTGCCAGCAGGCCAGCAGGGGGAGAGGGACAGCCCCAGCATTTT. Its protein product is CASRPAGGEGQPQHF.

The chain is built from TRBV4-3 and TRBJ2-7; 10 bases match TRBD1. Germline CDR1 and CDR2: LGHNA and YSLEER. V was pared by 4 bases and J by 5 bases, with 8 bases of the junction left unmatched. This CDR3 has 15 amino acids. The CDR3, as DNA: TGCGCCAGCAGCCCCCGGGACAGGGGTTTCAACGAGCAGTACTTC. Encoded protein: CASSPRDRGFNEQYF.

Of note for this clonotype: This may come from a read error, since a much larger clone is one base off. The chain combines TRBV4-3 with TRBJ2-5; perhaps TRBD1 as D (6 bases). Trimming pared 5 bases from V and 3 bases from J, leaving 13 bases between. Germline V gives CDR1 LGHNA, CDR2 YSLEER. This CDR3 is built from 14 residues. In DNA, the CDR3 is TGCGCCAGCAGCGAAAGGACAGCCAAAGAGACCCAGTACTTC. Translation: CASSERTAKETQYF.

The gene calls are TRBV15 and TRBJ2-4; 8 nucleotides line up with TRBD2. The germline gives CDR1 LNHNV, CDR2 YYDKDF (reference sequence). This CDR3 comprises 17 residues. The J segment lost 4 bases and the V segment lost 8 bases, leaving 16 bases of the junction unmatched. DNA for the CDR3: TGTGCCACCCTGAACATACCACTGTCGGGGGGGAAAAACATTCAGTACTTC. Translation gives CATLNIPLSGGKNIQYF.

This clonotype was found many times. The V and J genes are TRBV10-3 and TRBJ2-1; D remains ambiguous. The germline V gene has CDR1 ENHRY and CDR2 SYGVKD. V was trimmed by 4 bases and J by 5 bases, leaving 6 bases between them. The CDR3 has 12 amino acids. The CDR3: CAISVGNNEQFF. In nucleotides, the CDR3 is TGTGCCATCAGTGTTGGGAACAATGAGCAGTTCTTC.

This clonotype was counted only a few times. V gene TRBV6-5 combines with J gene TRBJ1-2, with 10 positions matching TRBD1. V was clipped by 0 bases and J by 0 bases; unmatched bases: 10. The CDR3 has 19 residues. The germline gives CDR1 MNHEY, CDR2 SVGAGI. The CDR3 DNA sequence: TGTGCCAGCAGTTACTCGAAAGGGACAGGGGAGGAGGCTAACTATGGCTACACCTTC. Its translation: CASSYSKGTGEEANYGYTF.

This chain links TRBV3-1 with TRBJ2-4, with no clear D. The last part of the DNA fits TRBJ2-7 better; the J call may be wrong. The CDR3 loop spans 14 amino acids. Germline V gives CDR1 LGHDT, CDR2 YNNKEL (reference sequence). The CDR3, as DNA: TGTGCCAGCAGCTCATATGATGTTTTGAACGAGCAGTACTTC. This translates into CASSSYDVLNEQYF.

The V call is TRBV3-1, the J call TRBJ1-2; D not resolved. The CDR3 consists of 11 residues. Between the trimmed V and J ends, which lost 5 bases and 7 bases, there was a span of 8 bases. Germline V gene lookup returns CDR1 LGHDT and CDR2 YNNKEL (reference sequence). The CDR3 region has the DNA TGTGCCAGCAGCTCCAGCATTGGCTACACCTTC. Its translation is CASSSSIGYTF.

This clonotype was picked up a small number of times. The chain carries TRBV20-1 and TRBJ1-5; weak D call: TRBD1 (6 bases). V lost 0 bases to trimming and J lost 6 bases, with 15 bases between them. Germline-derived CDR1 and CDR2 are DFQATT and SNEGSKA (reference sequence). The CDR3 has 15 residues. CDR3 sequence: CSAREGGRGGQPQHF. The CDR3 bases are TGCAGTGCTAGAGAAGGGGGGCGCGGGGGTCAGCCCCAGCATTTT.

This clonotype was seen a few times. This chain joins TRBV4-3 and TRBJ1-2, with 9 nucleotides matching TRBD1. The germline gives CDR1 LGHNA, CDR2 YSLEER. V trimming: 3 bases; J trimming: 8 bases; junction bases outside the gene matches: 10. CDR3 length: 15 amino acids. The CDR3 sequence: CASSQLEGDRVGYTF. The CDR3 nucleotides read TGCGCCAGCAGCCAGTTAGAGGGGGACAGGGTAGGCTACACCTTC.

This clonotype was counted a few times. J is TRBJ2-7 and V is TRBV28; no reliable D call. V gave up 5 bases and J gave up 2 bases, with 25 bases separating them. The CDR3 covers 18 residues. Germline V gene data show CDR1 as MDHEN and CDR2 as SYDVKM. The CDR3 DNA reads TGTGCCAGCAGTGGACCGATCGGGCGGTCAACTCTAACCTACGAGCAGTACTTC. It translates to CASSGPIGRSTLTYEQYF.

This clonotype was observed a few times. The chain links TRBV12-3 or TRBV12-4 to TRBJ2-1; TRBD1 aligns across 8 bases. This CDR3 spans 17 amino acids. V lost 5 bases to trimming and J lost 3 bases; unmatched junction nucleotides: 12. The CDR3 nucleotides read TGTGCCAGCAGTCCAAACCTCCGGGACAGGTTCTACAATGAGCAGTTCTTC. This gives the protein CASSPNLRDRFYNEQFF.

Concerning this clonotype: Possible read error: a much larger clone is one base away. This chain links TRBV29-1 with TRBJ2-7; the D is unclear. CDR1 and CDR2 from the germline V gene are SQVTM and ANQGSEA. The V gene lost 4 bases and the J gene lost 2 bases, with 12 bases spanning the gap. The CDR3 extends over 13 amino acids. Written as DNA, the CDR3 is TGCAGCGTTGCGGCCAGCAGACCCTACGAGCAGTACTTC. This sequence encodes CSVAASRPYEQYF.

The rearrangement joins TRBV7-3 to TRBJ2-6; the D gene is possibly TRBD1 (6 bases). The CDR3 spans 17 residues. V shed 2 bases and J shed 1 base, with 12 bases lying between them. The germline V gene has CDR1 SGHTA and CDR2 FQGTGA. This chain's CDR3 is CASSLLGGASGANVLTF. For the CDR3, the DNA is TGTGCCAGCAGCTTACTTGGGGGCGCGTCTGGGGCCAACGTCCTGACTTTC.

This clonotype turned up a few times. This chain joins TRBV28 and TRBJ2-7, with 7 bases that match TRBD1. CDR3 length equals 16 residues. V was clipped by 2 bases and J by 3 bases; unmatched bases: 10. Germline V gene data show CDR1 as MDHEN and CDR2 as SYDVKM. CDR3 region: CASSLLLTGKYYEQYF. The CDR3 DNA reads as TGTGCCAGCAGTTTACTCCTGACAGGGAAATACTACGAGCAGTACTTC. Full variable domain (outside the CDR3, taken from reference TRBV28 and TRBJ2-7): DVKVTQSSRYLVKRTGEKVFLECVQDMDHENMFWYRQDPGLGLRLIYFSYDVKMKEKGDIPEGYSVSREKKERFSLILESASTNQTSMYLCASSLLLTGKYYEQYFGPGTRLTVT.

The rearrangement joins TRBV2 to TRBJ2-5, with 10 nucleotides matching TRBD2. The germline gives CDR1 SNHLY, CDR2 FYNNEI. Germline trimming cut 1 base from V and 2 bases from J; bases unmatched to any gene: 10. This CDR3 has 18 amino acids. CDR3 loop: CASSEGPYSGGLQETQYF. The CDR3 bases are TGTGCCAGCAGTGAAGGGCCATATAGCGGGGGGTTACAAGAGACCCAGTACTTC.

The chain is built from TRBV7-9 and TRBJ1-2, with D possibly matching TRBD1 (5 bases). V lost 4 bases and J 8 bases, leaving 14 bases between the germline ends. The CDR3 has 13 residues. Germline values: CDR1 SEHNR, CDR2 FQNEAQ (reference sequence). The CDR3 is CASSSYQGGGYTF. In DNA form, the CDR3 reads TGTGCCAGCAGCTCCTATCAGGGAGGCGGCTACACCTTC.